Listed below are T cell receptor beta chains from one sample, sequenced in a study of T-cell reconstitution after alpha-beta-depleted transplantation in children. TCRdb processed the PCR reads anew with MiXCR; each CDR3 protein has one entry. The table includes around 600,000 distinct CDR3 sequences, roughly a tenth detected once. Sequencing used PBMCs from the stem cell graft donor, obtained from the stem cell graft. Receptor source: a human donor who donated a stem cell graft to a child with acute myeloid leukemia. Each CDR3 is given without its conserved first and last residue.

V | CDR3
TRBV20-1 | SARGKVEAF
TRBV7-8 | ASSATGDTHETQY
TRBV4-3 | ASSLGVSGSSYEQY
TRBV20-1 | SARKTSLGEQF
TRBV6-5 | ASRKILAGGSGNEQF
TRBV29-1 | SVDVSAANTEAF
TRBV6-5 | ASSWAMSSGANVLT
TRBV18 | ASSPLAGEETQY
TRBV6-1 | ASSERVAGGELF
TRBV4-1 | ASSQESLASYEQY
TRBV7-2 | ASSLIGSTEQF
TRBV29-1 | SVLTGNYGYT
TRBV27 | ASSQEGPSGLTYEQY
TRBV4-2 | ASSQEKDLGNEQF
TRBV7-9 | ASSFSTGVGETQY
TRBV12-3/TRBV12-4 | ASSLKGLGSTDTQY
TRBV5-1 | ASSLRDRQY
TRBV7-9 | ASSQPGGAEQY
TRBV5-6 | ASSLYERYGGYT
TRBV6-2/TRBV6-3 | ASSYSRVEETQY